These T cell receptor beta chains were read from a single sample in a study of T cells in Graves' hyperthyroidism and ophthalmopathy. TCRdb redid the calling of the multiplex PCR reads with MiXCR, one entry per CDR3 protein. The sample holds 400,000 to 550,000 distinct CDR3 sequences; approximately 15% are singletons and the top ten take 17%. Sequencing used blood. The receptor source for this set is a woman younger than 35 with Graves' hyperthyroidism. CDR3s include the opening cysteine and the closing phenylalanine or tryptophan. D genes are given only for firm matches. The size entry is marked missing in some rows and otherwise reads once, few, many or a size class.

d_call	v_call	j_call	clone_size	cdr3_nt	cdr3_aa
-	TRBV4-1	TRBJ2-5	few	TGCGCCAGCAGCCACCTAGGAGGGAGAGAAGAGACCCAGTACTTC	CASSHLGGREETQYF
-	TRBV29-1	TRBJ1-2	many	TGCAGCGTTCTAAAGGCGCAGGGTCCCTTGGGTGGCTACACCTTC	CSVLKAQGPLGGYTF
-	TRBV6-1	TRBJ2-5	many	TGTGCCAGCAGTGAATCCCTGGAGACCCAGTACTTC	CASSESLETQYF
TRBD1	TRBV27	TRBJ2-7	many	TGTGCCAGCAGTCTCCGGGACAGGACCTACGAGCAGTACTTC	CASSLRDRTYEQYF
-	TRBV6-1	TRBJ1-2	many	TGTGCCAGCAGAATGGCCGGAGTCCTGGTGAGAGGCTACACCTTC	CASRMAGVLVRGYTF
-	TRBV6-1	TRBJ2-7	many	TGTGCCAGCAGGGGTCTTTGGACAACCTACGAGCAGTACTTC	CASRGLWTTYEQYF
TRBD2	TRBV10-3	TRBJ2-3	many	TGTGCCACCGGCGCTAGCGGACGGACTAGCACAGATACGCAGTATTTT	CATGASGRTSTDTQYF
-	TRBV20-1	TRBJ2-5	-	TGCAGTGCTAGCCCCAGTAAGGAGACCCAGTACTTC	CSASPSKETQYF
TRBD1	TRBV2	TRBJ2-3	-	TGTGCCAGCAGTTACACCGGGACAGACACAGATACGCAGTATTTT	CASSYTGTDTDTQYF
-	TRBV24-1	TRBJ2-2	many	TGTGCCACCAGTGATTTGGGCAGGGTGAACACCGGGGAGCTGTTTTTT	CATSDLGRVNTGELFF
TRBD1	TRBV5-1	TRBJ2-7	-	TGCGCCAGCAGCTCCAACCCGGGACAGGGGGCCTACGAGCAGTACTTC	CASSSNPGQGAYEQYF
-	TRBV11-3	TRBJ2-1	many	TGTGCCAGCAGCACGGACTCGAGCTCCTACAATGAGCAGTTCTTC	CASSTDSSSYNEQFF
TRBD1	TRBV9	TRBJ1-3	few	TGTGCCAGCAGCGTAGGGCAGGGGGTTCCGGGAAACACCATATATTTT	CASSVGQGVPGNTIYF
TRBD2	TRBV19	TRBJ2-7	few	TGTGCCAGTAGTCCTGAGTCCTGGGGGGGGACCTACGAGCAGTACTTC	CASSPESWGGTYEQYF
TRBD1	TRBV25-1	TRBJ2-6	many	TGTGCCAGCAGTGCCGGACAGGGGAGAACTGGGGCCAACGTCCTGACTTTC	CASSAGQGRTGANVLTF
-	TRBV10-3	TRBJ2-5	many	TGTGCCATCAGAGGACACCCATACCAAGAGACCCAGTACTTC	CAIRGHPYQETQYF
-	TRBV7-9	TRBJ2-5	many	TGTGCCAGCATCGCTGCAGAGACCCAGTACTTC	CASIAAETQYF
-	TRBV7-2	TRBJ2-5	-	TGTGCCAGCAGCTTAGTGGGACCCACCCTCCGGCAAGAGACCCAGTACTTC	CASSLVGPTLRQETQYF
-	TRBV4-1	TRBJ1-2	-	TGCGCCAGCAGCCAAGGGCAGGGGTATGGCTACACCTTC	CASSQGQGYGYTF
-	TRBV29-1	TRBJ1-4	-	TGCAGCGTTGATATCCAAGGGGCTAATGAAAAACTGTTTTTT	CSVDIQGANEKLFF
TRBD1	TRBV3-1	TRBJ1-1	many	TGTGCCAGCAGCCAAGTGGGGCAGGGGGGCACTGAAGCTTTCTTT	CASSQVGQGGTEAFF
-	TRBV15	TRBJ1-1	few	TGTGCCACCAGCAGAGTACAGAACACTGAAGCTTTCTTT	CATSRVQNTEAFF
TRBD1	TRBV7-2	TRBJ1-5	many	TGTGCCAGCAGCCCACTCGACAGGGCCAGGAATCAGCCCCAGCATTTT	CASSPLDRARNQPQHF
-	TRBV5-1	TRBJ2-4	few	TGCGCCAGCAGCTTGGAGGACCACGAAAACATTCAGTACTTC	CASSLEDHENIQYF
TRBD1	TRBV28	TRBJ1-2	-	TGTGCCAGCAGCCTCCAGGGACAGACCCTATGGGCATATGGCTACACCTTC	CASSLQGQTLWAYGYTF
TRBD1	TRBV2	TRBJ1-1	many	TGTGCCACCGAGGACAGGCCGAACACTGAAGCTTTCTTT	CATEDRPNTEAFF